This T cell receptor beta chain was captured in a study of T-cell memory formation after mild COVID-19. Overall study context: Across donors, TCR clusters were largely donor specific.

Study-wide results and limits: Mainly in CM and EM were contracting CD4+ clones; CD8+ were in EMRA. Contracting clones, day 15 to 85, had balanced CD4/CD8, and later expanders favored CD4+. In pre-infection memory, a portion of responding clones appeared, which suggested that cross-reactive memory joined.

Via MiXCR, TCRdb re-called the 5' RACE reads, giving one row per CDR3 protein. The sample records about 270,000 distinct CDR3 sequences, around 15% being singletons. The germline V gene has CDR1 ENHRY and CDR2 SYGVKD. V was clipped by 0 bases and J by 0 bases, with 18 bases between them. The CDR3 is 18 residues long. This clonotype has just a few counts. As yet, its antigen is unknown. The J gene is TRBJ2-7, the V gene TRBV10-3; the D gene could be TRBD1 or TRBD2 (5 bases each). The receptor's source is a man between 18 and 29 years old who had mild COVID-19 (a few samples of this study predate the infection). Cell type and time point are not known. The specimen was PBMCs or a T cell subset sorted from them (not recorded which). The CDR3 DNA follows: TGTGCCATCAGTGAGTCAATACTAACCAGGGACGTCTCCTACGAGCAGTACTTC. This gives the protein CAISESILTRDVSYEQYF.